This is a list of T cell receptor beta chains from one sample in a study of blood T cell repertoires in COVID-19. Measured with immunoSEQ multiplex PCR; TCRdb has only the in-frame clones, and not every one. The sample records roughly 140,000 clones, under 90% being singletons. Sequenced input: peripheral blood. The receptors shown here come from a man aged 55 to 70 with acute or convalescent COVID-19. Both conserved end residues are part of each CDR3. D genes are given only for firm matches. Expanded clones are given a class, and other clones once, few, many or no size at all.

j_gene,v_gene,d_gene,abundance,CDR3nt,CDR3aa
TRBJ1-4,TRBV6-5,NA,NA,TGTGCCAGCAGTCCGAAGTTAGGAGGATTAGAAAAACTGTTTTTT,CASSPKLGGLEKLFF
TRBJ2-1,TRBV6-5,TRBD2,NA,TGTGCCAGCAGTTGGGGACTAGCGGGAATGAATGAGCAGTTCTTC,CASSWGLAGMNEQFF
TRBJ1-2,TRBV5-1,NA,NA,TGCGCCAGCAGCTCTGACTGGGGCGGCTACACCTTC,CASSSDWGGYTF
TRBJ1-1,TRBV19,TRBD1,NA,TGTGCCGCCAAAAGGGGGCCTTGGACTGAAGCTTTCTTT,CAAKRGPWTEAFF
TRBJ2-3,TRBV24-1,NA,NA,TGTGCCATAAGGGGTAGGGGCACAGATACGCAGTATTTT,CAIRGRGTDTQYF
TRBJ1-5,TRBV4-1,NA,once,TGCGCCAGCAGCCAAGATTATTCTCAGCCCCAGCATTTT,CASSQDYSQPQHF
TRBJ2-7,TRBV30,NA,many,TGTGCCTGGAACGAGGGCGCGGGGTACTACGAGCAGTACTTC,CAWNEGAGYYEQYF
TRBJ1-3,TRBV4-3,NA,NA,TGCGCCAGCAGCCAAGACCCAGGGCGCGGAAACACCATATATTTT,CASSQDPGRGNTIYF
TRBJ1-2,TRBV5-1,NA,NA,TGCGCCAGCAGCTTGGGTCCATCCAACTATGGCTACACCTTC,CASSLGPSNYGYTF
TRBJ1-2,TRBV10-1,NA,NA,TGCGCCAGCAGCGCTACCACGGCTAACTATGGCTACACCTTC,CASSATTANYGYTF
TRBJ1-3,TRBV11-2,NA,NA,TGTGCCAGCAGCCCGAGCTCTGGAAACACCATATATTTT,CASSPSSGNTIYF
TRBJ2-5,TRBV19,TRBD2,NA,TGTGCCAGTAGTTCCTGGACTAGTCAAAGGACCCAGTACTTC,CASSSWTSQRTQYF
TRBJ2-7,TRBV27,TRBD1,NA,TGTGCCAGCAGTTGGACAGGTGGGGGCCAGATACGCGAGCAGTACTTC,CASSWTGGGQIREQYF
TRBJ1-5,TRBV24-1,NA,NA,TGTGCCACCAGTGATTTGGGCAGGGAAAATCAGCCCCAGCATTTT,CATSDLGRENQPQHF
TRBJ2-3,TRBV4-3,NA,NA,TGCGCCAGCAGCCAAGTGGGTAGCGTTTCAGATACGCAGTATTTT,CASSQVGSVSDTQYF
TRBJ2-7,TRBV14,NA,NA,TGTGCCAGCAGCCAAGTGGGACACCCCAACAGGGAGCAGTACTTC,CASSQVGHPNREQYF
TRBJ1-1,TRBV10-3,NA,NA,TGTGCCATCGGTAGAAACGCGAACACTGAAGCTTTCTTT,CAIGRNANTEAFF
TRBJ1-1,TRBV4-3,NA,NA,TGCGCCAGCAGCCAAGACTGGGAGGATGAAGCTTTCTTT,CASSQDWEDEAFF
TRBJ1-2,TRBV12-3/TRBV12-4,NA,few,TGTGCCAGCAGTTCCCCGGGCTATGGCTACACCTTC,CASSSPGYGYTF
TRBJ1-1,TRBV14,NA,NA,TGTGCCAGCAGTCTAGTTGGGGGGACGGTGAACACTGAAGCTTTCTTT,CASSLVGGTVNTEAFF
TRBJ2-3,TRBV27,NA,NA,TGTGCCAGCAGTTTATGGGGACTGAGAGGGACCGGGGATACGCAGTATTTT,CASSLWGLRGTGDTQYF
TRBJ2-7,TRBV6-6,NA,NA,TGTGCCAGCCTGGAGGGGCGCGAGCAGTACTTC,CASLEGREQYF
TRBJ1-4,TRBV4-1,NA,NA,TGCGCCAGCAGCCAAGATTTCCCCGGGAAACTGTTTTTT,CASSQDFPGKLFF
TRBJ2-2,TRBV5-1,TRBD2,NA,TGCGCCAGCAGCTTGCGACTAGCGGGGGGCCAGGTCACCGGGGAGCTGTTTTTT,CASSLRLAGGQVTGELFF
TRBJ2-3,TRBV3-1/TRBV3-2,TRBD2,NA,TGTGCCAGCAGCCCGGCAGATGGGAGCGGGGGGTGGGCAGATACGCAGTATTTT,CASSPADGSGGWADTQYF
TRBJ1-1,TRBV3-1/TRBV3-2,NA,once,TGTGCCAGCAGCTACGGGCAGGGAATAGGAGCTTTCTTT,CASSYGQGIGAFF
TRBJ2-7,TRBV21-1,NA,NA,TGTGCCAGCAGGAGGGGGAGCTCCTACGAGCAGTACTTC,CASRRGSSYEQYF
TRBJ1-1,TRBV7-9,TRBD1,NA,TGTGCCAGCAGCCCCAGGGGGCCCAGAGCTGAAGCTTTCTTT,CASSPRGPRAEAFF
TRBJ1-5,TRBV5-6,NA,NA,TGTGCCAGCAGCTTGGCGACTGGTCAGCCCCAGCATTTT,CASSLATGQPQHF
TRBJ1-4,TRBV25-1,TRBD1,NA,TGTGCCAGCAGCCTCCCGACAGGGGCTAGCGAAAAACTGTTTTTT,CASSLPTGASEKLFF
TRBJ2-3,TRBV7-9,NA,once,TGTGCCAGCAGCCAGGTCCTAACTTCAGATACGCAGTATTTT,CASSQVLTSDTQYF
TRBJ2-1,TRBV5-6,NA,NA,TGTGCCAGCAGCTTTAGCGTAAATGAGCAGTTCTTC,CASSFSVNEQFF
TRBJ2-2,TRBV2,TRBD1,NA,TGTGCCAGCAGTGAGCGACAGGGCTGGACCGGGGAGCTGTTTTTT,CASSERQGWTGELFF
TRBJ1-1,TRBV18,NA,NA,TGTGCCAGCTCACCAAGGGGAATCGGTACTGAAGCTTTCTTT,CASSPRGIGTEAFF
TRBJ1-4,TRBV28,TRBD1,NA,TGTGCCAGCAGAGGAACAGGGGGCGGTAATGAAAAACTGTTTTTT,CASRGTGGGNEKLFF
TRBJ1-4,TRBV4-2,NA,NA,TGTGCCAGCAGCCCGCAGGGAGGAGATGAAAAACTGTTTTTT,CASSPQGGDEKLFF
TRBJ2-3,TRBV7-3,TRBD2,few,TGTGCCAGCAGCTTACAAACTAGCGGATCAGATACGCAGTATTTT,CASSLQTSGSDTQYF
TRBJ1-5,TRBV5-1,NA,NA,TGCGCCAGCAGCTTGGAACGGGTTAGCAATCAGCCCCAGCATTTT,CASSLERVSNQPQHF
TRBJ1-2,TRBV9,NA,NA,TGTGCCAGCAGCGTCCGAGGAGGGGAGAGCTATGGCTACACCTTC,CASSVRGGESYGYTF
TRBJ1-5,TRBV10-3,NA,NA,TGTGCCATCAGTGAGTCGAACCCCGGGCCCCAGCATTTT,CAISESNPGPQHF
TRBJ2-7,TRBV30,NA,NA,TGTGCCTGGAGTATTCAGCCCCCGGGCGAGCAGTACTTC,CAWSIQPPGEQYF
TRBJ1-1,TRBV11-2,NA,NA,TGTGCCAGCAGCTTAGTCGGGGAGGAAGCTTTCTTT,CASSLVGEEAFF
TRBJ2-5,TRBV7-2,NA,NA,TGTGCCAGCAGCTCGTCGGTCCAAGAGACCCAGTACTTC,CASSSSVQETQYF
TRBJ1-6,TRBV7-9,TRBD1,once,TGTGCCAGCAGTTTAGAGGCAGGGGGCGCGTATAATTCACCCCTCCACTTT,CASSLEAGGAYNSPLHF
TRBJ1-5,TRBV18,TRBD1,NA,TGTGCCAGCTCACCAGGACAGGGCCTTTCACGCAATCAGCCCCAGCATTTT,CASSPGQGLSRNQPQHF
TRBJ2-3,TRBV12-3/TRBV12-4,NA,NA,TGTGCCAGCGGCACCAGGGGCGATACGCAGTATTTT,CASGTRGDTQYF
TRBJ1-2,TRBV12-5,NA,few,TGTGCTAGTGGTTTGCAGGCTAACTATGGCTACACCTTC,CASGLQANYGYTF
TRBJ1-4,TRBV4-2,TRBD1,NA,TGTGCCAGCAGCCAAGATTCCCGGACAGGGGAACTGTTTTTT,CASSQDSRTGELFF
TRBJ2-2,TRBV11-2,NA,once,TGTGCCAGCAGCCAGGGGTATACCGGGGAGCTGTTTTTT,CASSQGYTGELFF
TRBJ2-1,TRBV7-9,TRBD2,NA,TGTGCCAGCAGCGATCGCACTAGCGGGAGTGGGCAGTTCTTC,CASSDRTSGSGQFF
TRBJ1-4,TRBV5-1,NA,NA,TGCGCCAGCGGCCAAGGGGCAACTAATGAAAAACTGTTTTTT,CASGQGATNEKLFF
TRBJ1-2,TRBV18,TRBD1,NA,TGTGCCAGCTCACGGGGACAGGGTGATGGCTACACCTTC,CASSRGQGDGYTF
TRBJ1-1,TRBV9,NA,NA,TGTGCCAGCAGTTCCCGAACGGGGGGCGCAGGCACTGAAGCTTTCTTT,CASSSRTGGAGTEAFF
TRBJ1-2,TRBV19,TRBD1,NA,TGTGCCAGTAGGTCTCCGGGACAGGCTAACTATGGCTACACCTTC,CASRSPGQANYGYTF
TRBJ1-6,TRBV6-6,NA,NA,TGTGCCAGCAGTTACCTGGGGGGAGAGAGTAATTCACCCCTCCACTTT,CASSYLGGESNSPLHF
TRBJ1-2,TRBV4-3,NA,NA,TGCGCCAGCAGCCAAAATTACGGAGTGCTTAACTATGGCTACACCTTC,CASSQNYGVLNYGYTF
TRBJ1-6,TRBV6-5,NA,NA,TGTGCCAGCAGTTCAGGGGATGGAAATTCACCCCTCCACTTT,CASSSGDGNSPLHF
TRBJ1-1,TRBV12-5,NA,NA,TGTGCTAGTGGTTTGGTGACGGGAGCGGGGGGCACTGAAGCTTTCTTT,CASGLVTGAGGTEAFF
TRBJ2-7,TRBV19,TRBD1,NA,TGTGCCAGTAGTCTACTGCCGGGACAGGGTCCAGGCGAGCAGTACTTC,CASSLLPGQGPGEQYF